This is a list of T cell receptor beta chains from one sample in a study of OX40 agonist ivuxolimab in advanced cancers. TCRdb's table, derived via immunoSEQ multiplex PCR, lists solely in-frame clones and lacks some. The sample contains over 15,000 clones, about four fifths of which appear only once. Sequencing was performed on CD4+ or CD8+ T cells sorted from blood, taken in a trial of the OX40 agonist ivuxolimab. These receptors were taken from an adult with an advanced solid tumor such as melanoma, head and neck, liver or kidney cancer. Each CDR3 is given with its conserved first and last residue. The D gene is left open where the match is weak. A clone size is listed for some rows: how often the clone was seen (once, few, many), or a class if it is expanded.

size: .; D: TRBD1; V: TRBV5-3; J: TRBJ1-1; DNA: TGTGCCAGAAGCGGTCCGGGACAGGCAATTGTCATGAACACTGAAGCTTTCTTT; CDR3: CARSGPGQAIVMNTEAFF
size: .; D: .; V: TRBV4-2; J: TRBJ2-6; DNA: TGTGCCAGCAGCCAAGGTGCCACACTCTCTGGGGCCAACGTCCTGACTTTC; CDR3: CASSQGATLSGANVLTF
size: .; D: .; V: TRBV11-2; J: TRBJ2-7; DNA: TGTGCCAGCCGGGCGACAGTCTCCTACGAGCAGTACTTC; CDR3: CASRATVSYEQYF
size: .; D: .; V: TRBV6-5; J: TRBJ2-7; DNA: TGTGCCAGCAGCCCAACAAATGAGGCCTACGAGCAGTACTTC; CDR3: CASSPTNEAYEQYF
size: few; D: .; V: TRBV10-1; J: TRBJ1-2; DNA: TGCGCCAGCCCCGTCAGGCCGGGCTACACCTTC; CDR3: CASPVRPGYTF
size: .; D: .; V: TRBV12-5; J: TRBJ2-7; DNA: TGTGCTAGTGGTTTGAGGGGAGACTACGAGCAGTACTTC; CDR3: CASGLRGDYEQYF
size: .; D: TRBD1; V: TRBV4-1; J: TRBJ2-7; DNA: TGCGCCAGCAGCCACACAGGGGGATACGAGCAGTACTTC; CDR3: CASSHTGGYEQYF
size: few; D: .; V: TRBV6-5; J: TRBJ1-5; DNA: TGTGCCAGCAGTTACTCGAACGGCAATCAGCCCCAGCATTTT; CDR3: CASSYSNGNQPQHF
size: few; D: .; V: TRBV27; J: TRBJ1-1; DNA: TGTGCCAGCAGTGATAGGGGGACTGAAGCTTTCTTT; CDR3: CASSDRGTEAFF
size: .; D: .; V: TRBV7-6; J: TRBJ1-1; DNA: TGTGCCAGCAGCTTAGGACCATTAAATGAAGCTTTCTTT; CDR3: CASSLGPLNEAFF
size: few; D: .; V: TRBV11-2; J: TRBJ1-1; DNA: TGTGCCAGCAGCTTTTATGGACAGAACACTGAAGCTTTCTTT; CDR3: CASSFYGQNTEAFF
size: few; D: TRBD1; V: TRBV7-9; J: TRBJ1-1; DNA: TGTGCCAGCAGCTGGACAGGTGAAGCTTTCTTT; CDR3: CASSWTGEAFF
size: few; D: .; V: TRBV7-6; J: TRBJ1-5; DNA: TGTGCCAGCAGCTCAGGGGTCGGCGGGGGCAGTCAGCCCCAGCATTTT; CDR3: CASSSGVGGGSQPQHF
size: .; D: .; V: TRBV4-1; J: TRBJ2-1; DNA: TGCGCCAGCAGCCCCGGACACAATGAGCAGTTCTTC; CDR3: CASSPGHNEQFF
size: .; D: TRBD2; V: TRBV7-2; J: TRBJ2-3; DNA: TGTGCCAGCAGCTTAGTTGAGCGGGGGAGCACAGATACGCAGTATTTT; CDR3: CASSLVERGSTDTQYF
size: once; D: TRBD2; V: TRBV29-1; J: TRBJ2-7; DNA: TGCAGCGTTTGGGGAGGGGATGGCGAGCAGTACTTC; CDR3: CSVWGGDGEQYF
size: few; D: .; V: TRBV6-6; J: TRBJ1-3; DNA: TGTGCCAGCCGAGCAGCCTCTGGAAACACCATATATTTT; CDR3: CASRAASGNTIYF
size: .; D: .; V: TRBV30; J: TRBJ1-1; DNA: TGTGCCTGGAGTTACGGGATCGGGAACACTGAAGCTTTCTTT; CDR3: CAWSYGIGNTEAFF
size: .; D: .; V: TRBV7-3; J: TRBJ1-5; DNA: TGTGCCAGCAGCTCCCAATACAGGTTTCAGCCCCAGCATTTT; CDR3: CASSSQYRFQPQHF
size: .; D: .; V: TRBV10-3; J: TRBJ1-3; DNA: TGTGCCATCAGCTCTGGAAACACCATATATTTT; CDR3: CAISSGNTIYF
size: .; D: .; V: TRBV4-1; J: TRBJ2-7; DNA: TGCGCCAGCAGCCAATTACGGGGGGCTACCTACGAGCAGTACTTC; CDR3: CASSQLRGATYEQYF
size: .; D: TRBD2; V: TRBV4-2; J: TRBJ2-1; DNA: TGTGCCAGCAGTCCAACCGGGACTAGCGGGGGCTTTGTCTACAATGAGCAGTTCTTC; CDR3: CASSPTGTSGGFVYNEQFF
size: .; D: .; V: TRBV5-4; J: TRBJ2-1; DNA: TGTGCCAGCAGCCATGTGGGGGGTAGCTCCTACAATGAGCAGTTCTTC; CDR3: CASSHVGGSSYNEQFF
size: .; D: .; V: TRBV28; J: TRBJ1-5; DNA: TGTGCCAGCAGGCTCGGACAGATATCTAATCAGCCCCAGCATTTT; CDR3: CASRLGQISNQPQHF
size: .; D: .; V: TRBV14; J: TRBJ1-2; DNA: TGTGCCAGCAGCCGCACGCCGGGAAGGGACTATGGCTACACCTTC; CDR3: CASSRTPGRDYGYTF
size: .; D: .; V: TRBV7-9; J: TRBJ1-1; DNA: TGTGCCAGCAGCTTAGAAGAGACTGAAGCTTTCTTT; CDR3: CASSLEETEAFF
size: .; D: .; V: TRBV28; J: TRBJ2-3; DNA: TGTGCCAGCGGCACGCAGCGCACAGATACGCAGTATTTT; CDR3: CASGTQRTDTQYF
size: .; D: .; V: TRBV7-9; J: TRBJ1-4; DNA: TGTGCCAGCAGGGGGAGGGGAGGGGAACTGTTTTTT; CDR3: CASRGRGGELFF
size: .; D: .; V: TRBV4-1; J: TRBJ1-1; DNA: TGCGCCAGCAGCCACTACGACGGGAGCACTGAAGCTTTCTTT; CDR3: CASSHYDGSTEAFF
size: few; D: TRBD1; V: TRBV30; J: TRBJ2-7; DNA: TGTGCCTGGTGGGAGAGTAGGGACAGAAGAACCTGGGAGCAGTACTTC; CDR3: CAWWESRDRRTWEQYF
size: .; D: TRBD1; V: TRBV6-5; J: TRBJ1-5; DNA: TGTGCCAGCAGGAAGACAGGGGGGGATGCTCAGCCCCAGCATTTT; CDR3: CASRKTGGDAQPQHF
size: once; D: .; V: TRBV19; J: TRBJ1-1; DNA: TGTGCCAGTAGTATAGATTATGCGCTTGAAGCTTTCTTT; CDR3: CASSIDYALEAFF
size: .; D: .; V: TRBV12-5; J: TRBJ2-2; DNA: TGTGCTAGTGGTTTCCTTACAGCGAACACCGGGGAGCTGTTTTTT; CDR3: CASGFLTANTGELFF
size: .; D: .; V: TRBV6-5; J: TRBJ1-2; DNA: TGTGCCAGCAGCCTAGGGAGTGGCTACACCTTC; CDR3: CASSLGSGYTF
size: .; D: .; V: TRBV12-5; J: TRBJ2-5; DNA: TGTGCTAGTGGTCGGCCCTCGACAGACCAAGAGACCCAGTACTTC; CDR3: CASGRPSTDQETQYF
size: .; D: .; V: TRBV7-4; J: TRBJ2-7; DNA: TGTGCCAGCAGCCTTCAAGCCGTTCTCTACGAGCAGTACTTC; CDR3: CASSLQAVLYEQYF
size: .; D: .; V: TRBV7-9; J: TRBJ1-1; DNA: TGTGCCAGCAGCCAACAACAGTTTGAAGCTTTCTTT; CDR3: CASSQQQFEAFF
size: .; D: .; V: TRBV9; J: TRBJ1-2; DNA: TGTGCCAGCAGCCCCCCGCCGAGAGGCTACACCTTC; CDR3: CASSPPPRGYTF
size: once; D: .; V: TRBV6-1; J: TRBJ1-1; DNA: TGTGCCAGCAGTGAAAGAGGGCCTCTGGTGGACACTGAAGCTTTCTTT; CDR3: CASSERGPLVDTEAFF
size: .; D: .; V: TRBV4-3; J: TRBJ1-4; DNA: TGCGCCAGCAGCCAAGGGGGTTTACAAAACCGGGACACTAATGAAAAACTGTTTTTT; CDR3: CASSQGGLQNRDTNEKLFF
size: .; D: .; V: TRBV6-5; J: TRBJ2-1; DNA: TGTGCCAGCAGTTACGACGGGAGCTCCTACAATGAGCAGTTCTTC; CDR3: CASSYDGSSYNEQFF
size: .; D: .; V: TRBV4-2; J: TRBJ1-1; DNA: TGTGCCAGCAGCCAGGGGTCGACTCAAGCTTTCTTT; CDR3: CASSQGSTQAFF
size: .; D: TRBD2; V: TRBV4-1; J: TRBJ2-3; DNA: TGCGCCAGCAGCCAAGTCACTCTAGCGGGGGGGACCTATTTT; CDR3: CASSQVTLAGGTYF
size: .; D: .; V: TRBV28; J: TRBJ2-3; DNA: TGTGCCAGCAGTGGGGGCGGTGGACTAGCAGATACGCAGTATTTT; CDR3: CASSGGGGLADTQYF
size: .; D: .; V: TRBV4-2; J: TRBJ2-5; DNA: TGTGCCAGCAGCCAAGATCGGGAGACCCAGTACTTC; CDR3: CASSQDRETQYF